One and the same sample provided the 22 T cell receptor beta chains below, sequenced in a study of the immune and genomic landscape of osteosarcoma. The post-treatment osteosarcoma tumors were primary, local recurrence or metastasis specimens from poor-prognosis patients. Assay used: immunoSEQ multiplex PCR; TCRdb lists only in-frame clones, some missing. The sample includes more than 10,000 clones, approximately 70% of them seen just once. Input material: osteosarcoma tumor tissue from the lung. Source of these receptors: a human donor with osteosarcoma.

The V and J genes are TRBV28 and TRBJ2-1; TRBD2 matches 7 bases. CDR1 is MDHEN, CDR2 SYDVKM, per germline. The J segment lost 2 bases and the V segment lost 3 bases, leaving 4 bases of the junction unmatched. The CDR3 totals 15 residues. The CDR3: CASSFPGRAYNEQFF. CDR3 DNA sequence: TGTGCCAGCAGTTTCCCGGGGAGGGCCTACAATGAGCAGTTCTTC.

The V and J genes are TRBV6-4 and TRBJ2-3; D could derive from TRBD1 or TRBD2 (5 bases each). This CDR3 is 13 amino acids long. Germline CDR1 MRHNA, CDR2 SNTAGT. V lost 5 bases to trimming and J lost 6 bases, with 12 bases between them. Written as DNA, the CDR3 is TGTGCCAGCAGTTCGGGGCTTAGGGATACGCAGTATTTT. This codes for CASSSGLRDTQYF.

The chain has TRBV7-9 and TRBJ1-4, with D perhaps matching TRBD1 (6 bases). V lost 3 bases and J lost 2, with 10 bases in between. This CDR3 has 15 residues. CDR1 and CDR2 (germline): SEHNR, FQNEAQ (reference sequence). The DNA for the CDR3 is TGTGCCAGCAGCTTCAAGGGGGGGACTAATGAAAAACTGTTTTTT. It yields the protein CASSFKGGTNEKLFF.

V is TRBV5-1 and J is TRBJ2-5, with D perhaps TRBD2 (6 bases). CDR1 and CDR2 from the germline V gene are SGHRS and YFSETQ. V was trimmed by 4 bases and J by 2 bases, leaving 15 bases between them. CDR3 length equals 15 residues. CDR3 amino acids: CASSTRGSGQETQYF. The CDR3 DNA is TGCGCCAGCAGCACCCGTGGTAGCGGACAAGAGACCCAGTACTTC.

By sample share, this clone is medium-sized. The J gene is TRBJ1-4, the V gene TRBV27; TRBD1 agrees at 7 bases. Looked up from germline, CDR1 is MNHEY and CDR2 is SMNVEV (reference sequence). V shed 5 bases, J shed 6 bases, and the junction held 12 bases outside the gene matches. This CDR3 is 16 amino acids long. CDR3 in DNA: TGTGCCAGCAGTCCCGAACGGACAGGCCCACATGAAAAACTGTTTTTT. Its protein product is CASSPERTGPHEKLFF.

The chain is built from TRBV9 and TRBJ2-7; no firm D call. Trimming pared 0 bases from V and 2 bases from J, leaving 9 bases between. CDR3 length equals 14 residues. The germline V gene has CDR1 SGDLS and CDR2 YYNGEE. CDR3 region: CASSVDGSPYEQYF. The DNA for the CDR3 is TGTGCCAGCAGCGTAGATGGCAGCCCCTACGAGCAGTACTTC. Full variable domain (rest looked up from reference TRBV9 and TRBJ2-7): DSGVTQTPKHLITATGQRVTLRCSPRSGDLSVYWYQQSLDQGLQFLIQYYNGEERAKGNILERFSAQQFPDLHSELNLSSLELGDSALYFCASSVDGSPYEQYFGPGTRLTVT.

V is TRBV2 and J is TRBJ2-5; 13 bases are a match to TRBD2. Germline loops: CDR1 SNHLY, CDR2 FYNNEI. Trimming at V came to 6 bases and at J to 4 bases, leaving 11 bases not matched to a gene. This CDR3 has 17 residues. The CDR3 DNA is TGTGCCAGCAGCCAAAGGACTAGCGGGAGTGCTTTAGAGACCCAGTACTTC. Its protein is CASSQRTSGSALETQYF.

The chain joins TRBV19 to TRBJ1-1, with D unresolved. Germline CDR1 and CDR2: LNHDA and SQIVND (reference sequence). The CDR3 extends over 13 amino acids. V lost 7 bases to trimming and J lost 1 base, with 10 bases between them. CDR3 in DNA: TGTGCCAGTACCGCCGGGAAGAACACTGAAGCTTTCTTT. The encoded protein is CASTAGKNTEAFF.

V is TRBV28 and J is TRBJ2-2; 7 nucleotides line up with TRBD1. CDR1 and CDR2 (germline): MDHEN, SYDVKM. V shed 2 bases and J 4 bases; nucleotides not matched to a gene: 16. The length of the CDR3 is 19 residues. The CDR3 nucleotides read TGTGCCAGCAGTTTAAGAAGGGACAGCTCTTCGTCCGTCACCGGGGAGCTGTTTTTT. It codes for CASSLRRDSSSSVTGELFF.

The chain has TRBV4-1 and TRBJ1-1; D gene unclear. Trimming removed 1 base at V and 5 bases at J, with 11 bases between. Germline CDR1 and CDR2: MGHRA and YSYEKL. The CDR3 extends over 14 amino acids. The CDR3 sequence: CASSQVGSSTEAFF. The CDR3 nucleotides read TGCGCCAGCAGCCAAGTGGGGTCGAGTACTGAAGCTTTCTTT.

The chain uses TRBV28 and TRBJ2-7; 11 bases line up with TRBD2. The length of the CDR3 is 17 residues. Germline V CDR1 and CDR2: MDHEN, SYDVKM. V was clipped by 6 bases and J by 5 bases; unmatched bases: 15. This chain's CDR3 is CASRELGLAGSNDEQYF. The CDR3 region has the DNA TGTGCCAGCAGAGAACTCGGACTAGCGGGTTCTAACGACGAGCAGTACTTC. The variable domain in full, with the rest retrieved from reference TRBV28 and TRBJ2-7, is DVKVTQSSRYLVKRTGEKVFLECVQDMDHENMFWYRQDPGLGLRLIYFSYDVKMKEKGDIPEGYSVSREKKERFSLILESASTNQTSMYLCASRELGLAGSNDEQYFGPGTRLTVT.

V and J are TRBV28 and TRBJ2-4; a weak D match, TRBD2 (5 bases). Germline assignment: CDR1 MDHEN and CDR2 SYDVKM. There are 16 residues in the CDR3. The germline V and J ends were trimmed by 2 bases and 1 base, with 12 bases remaining between them. CDR3 region: CASSLRLAPAKNIQYF. In DNA form, the CDR3 reads TGTGCCAGCAGTTTAAGGCTAGCACCGGCCAAAAACATTCAGTACTTC.

The chain combines TRBV2 with TRBJ2-1, with 11 bases fitting TRBD2. The CDR3 runs 17 residues. V gave up 3 bases and J gave up 2 bases; unmatched junction bases: 6. Germline CDR1 reads SNHLY; CDR2 reads FYNNEI. The CDR3, as DNA: TGTGCCAGCAGTGATCGTTTACTAGCGGGAGCCTACAATGAGCAGTTCTTC. Translation: CASSDRLLAGAYNEQFF.

The sample holds a few counts of this clone. The chain joins TRBV5-6 to TRBJ2-5, with D perhaps matching TRBD2 (6 bases). The germline gives CDR1 SGHDT, CDR2 YYEEEE. The V end was cut by 4 bases, the J end by 4 bases, with 20 bases between. The CDR3 has 16 residues. CDR3 region: CASSPGGESYRETQYF. The CDR3 nucleotides read TGTGCCAGCAGCCCAGGCGGGGAGAGTTATAGAGAGACCCAGTACTTC.

In its sample, this clone was seen once. The chain employs TRBV11-2 and TRBJ1-2; a weak D match, TRBD1 (5 bases). Germline V gene sequence: CDR1 SGHAT, CDR2 FQNNGV. V was cut by 1 base and J by 3 bases, with 12 bases left in between. The CDR3 covers 15 residues. CDR3 coding DNA: TGTGCCAGCAGCTTAGTCCAGGGAGGCTACTATGGCTACACCTTC. Translated: CASSLVQGGYYGYTF.

The chain carries TRBV19 and TRBJ1-3; D not resolved. V lost 7 bases and J lost 0, with 10 bases in between. Germline CDR1 LNHDA, CDR2 SQIVND (reference sequence). This CDR3 is built from 14 residues. CDR3 protein: CASNSVSSGNTIYF. In DNA, the CDR3 is TGTGCCAGTAACTCAGTAAGCTCTGGAAACACCATATATTTT.

The chain couples TRBV11-1 to TRBJ2-7; no definite D call. The CDR3 loop spans 13 amino acids. Germline lookup yields CDR1 SGHAT and CDR2 FQDESV (reference sequence). V lost 1 base, J lost 3 bases, and 7 bases lay in between. The DNA for the CDR3 is TGTGCCAGCAGCTTAGTCGGCAGCTACGAGCAGTACTTC. Translation: CASSLVGSYEQYF.

In this sample, this clone turned up once. CDR3 bases: TGTGCCAGCAGCCGGGGGGGCCCCTACGAGCAGTACTTC. Translation: CASSRGGPYEQYF. The V call is TRBV27, the J call TRBJ2-7, with TRBD2 matching 8 bases. The junction had 3 bases not matched to a gene; V was cut back by 6 bases and J by 2 bases. Germline assignment: CDR1 MNHEY and CDR2 SMNVEV (reference sequence). CDR3 length: 13 residues.

The chain employs TRBV11-1 and TRBJ2-4; TRBD2 matches 11 bases. Unmatched junction bases numbered 14, after V lost 6 bases and J lost 7 bases. Germline V gene lookup returns CDR1 SGHAT and CDR2 FQDESV (reference sequence). The CDR3 loop spans 17 amino acids. The CDR3, as DNA: TGTGCCAGCAGTGCCGGGACTAGCGGAGGGGGTAGGAACATTCAGTACTTC. This codes for CASSAGTSGGGRNIQYF.

The rearrangement joins TRBV28 to TRBJ1-3; the D gene is possibly TRBD1 (6 bases). This CDR3 has 16 residues. Germline V gene sequence: CDR1 MDHEN, CDR2 SYDVKM. Trimming cost V 4 bases and J 0 bases, with 13 bases left between them. The CDR3 DNA reads as TGTGCCAGCAGTTATCCAGGGGCGCTCTCTGGAAACACCATATATTTT. It specifies CASSYPGALSGNTIYF. Based on the CDR3 plus reference TRBV28 and TRBJ1-3, the full variable domain is DVKVTQSSRYLVKRTGEKVFLECVQDMDHENMFWYRQDPGLGLRLIYFSYDVKMKEKGDIPEGYSVSREKKERFSLILESASTNQTSMYLCASSYPGALSGNTIYFGEGSWLTVV.

The chain is built from TRBV9 and TRBJ1-1; D is unclear. Trimming shortened V by 7 bases and J by 2 bases, and 12 bases separated the two germline ends. CDR3 size: 13 residues. Germline CDR1 reads SGDLS; CDR2 reads YYNGEE. CDR3 amino acids: CASARTPNTEAFF. The CDR3 DNA is TGTGCCAGCGCCAGGACTCCTAACACTGAAGCTTTCTTT. Full variable domain (rest looked up from reference TRBV9 and TRBJ1-1): DSGVTQTPKHLITATGQRVTLRCSPRSGDLSVYWYQQSLDQGLQFLIQYYNGEERAKGNILERFSAQQFPDLHSELNLSSLELGDSALYFCASARTPNTEAFFGQGTRLTVV.

The rearrangement links TRBV15 to TRBJ2-7, with a possible D match to TRBD2 (6 bases). CDR1 LNHNV and CDR2 YYDKDF come from the germline V gene (reference sequence). V was shortened by 5 bases and J by 1 base, with 12 bases between the two germline ends. The length of the CDR3 is 14 residues. The CDR3 loop is CATSAGTPSYEQYF. The DNA of the CDR3 is TGTGCCACCAGCGCGGGAACACCTTCCTACGAGCAGTACTTC.